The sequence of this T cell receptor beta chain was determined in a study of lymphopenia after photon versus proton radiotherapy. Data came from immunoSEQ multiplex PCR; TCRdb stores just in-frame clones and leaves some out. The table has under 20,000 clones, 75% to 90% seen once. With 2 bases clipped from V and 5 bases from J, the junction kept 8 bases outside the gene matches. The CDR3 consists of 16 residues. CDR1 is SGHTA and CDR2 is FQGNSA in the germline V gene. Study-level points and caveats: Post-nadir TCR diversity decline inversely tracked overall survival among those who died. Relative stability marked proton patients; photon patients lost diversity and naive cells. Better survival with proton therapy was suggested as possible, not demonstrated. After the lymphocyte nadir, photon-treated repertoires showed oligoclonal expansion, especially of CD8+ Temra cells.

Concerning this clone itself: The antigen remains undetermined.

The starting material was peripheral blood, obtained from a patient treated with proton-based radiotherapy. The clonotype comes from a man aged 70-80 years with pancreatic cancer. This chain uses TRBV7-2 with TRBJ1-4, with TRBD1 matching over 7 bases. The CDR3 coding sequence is TGTGCCAGCAGCTTAAGGCCCCAGGGGGGGAATGAAAAACTGTTTTTT. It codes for CASSLRPQGGNEKLFF.